This TCR beta chain was retrieved from a study of blood T cell repertoires in COVID-19. Data came from immunoSEQ multiplex PCR; TCRdb stores just in-frame clones and leaves some out. The data show 75,000 or so clones, approximately 86% seen once. In germline, CDR1 is MDHEN, CDR2 SYDVKM. This CDR3 spans 15 amino acids. V gave up 2 bases and J gave up 1 base, with 12 bases separating them. This sequence joins TRBV28 and TRBJ2-7, with D possibly being TRBD2 (5 bases). The specimen sequenced was peripheral blood. This receptor was identified in a man in his 70s with acute or convalescent COVID-19. CDR3 coding DNA: TGTGCCAGCAGTTTACCCTCTACGGGGTCCTACGAGCAGTACTTC. Translating it yields CASSLPSTGSYEQYF.